These 10 T cell receptor beta chains were sequenced from one sample in a study of blood T cells in healthy people across ages. For the second PCR, which ran for about 6 to 11 cycles, a sample-barcoded 5' primer and a J-beta primer mix were used. One entry per CDR3 protein, called by TCRdb with MiXCR from the 5' RACE reads. The data hold more than 1,400,000 distinct CDR3 sequences, with roughly 40% observed a single time. The sample consisted of blood. The receptors shown here come from a woman between 18 and 29 years old in good health.

The rearrangement uses TRBV2 and TRBJ2-5; the D gene is possibly TRBD2 (5 bases). CDR1 is SNHLY and CDR2 is FYNNEI in the germline V gene. V shed 0 bases and J shed 9 bases, with 5 bases lying between them. The CDR3 loop spans 11 amino acids. This chain's CDR3 is CASSEARAQYF. The DNA for the CDR3 is TGTGCCAGCAGTGAAGCGAGGGCCCAGTACTTC.

This clonotype appeared a few times. The chain joins TRBV5-1 to TRBJ2-3, with D perhaps TRBD1 (5 bases). CDR1 and CDR2 from the germline V gene are SGHRS and YFSETQ. This CDR3 has 13 amino acids. V was trimmed by 4 bases and J by 2 bases, leaving 8 bases between them. CDR3 loop: CASSPDNTDTQYF. CDR3 DNA: TGCGCCAGCAGCCCGGACAACACAGATACGCAGTATTTT.

This clonotype has just a few counts. The chain recombines TRBV9 with TRBJ2-1; D possibly corresponds to TRBD2 (6 bases). The germline CDR1 and CDR2 sequences are SGDLS and YYNGEE. The CDR3 consists of 12 residues. The V gene lost 2 bases and the J gene lost 9 bases, with 9 bases spanning the gap. As DNA, the CDR3 is TGTGCCAGCAGCGTGGAGGGAGGTGAGCAGTTCTTC. Its protein is CASSVEGGEQFF. The whole variable domain, filled in from reference TRBV9 and TRBJ2-1, reads DSGVTQTPKHLITATGQRVTLRCSPRSGDLSVYWYQQSLDQGLQFLIQYYNGEERAKGNILERFSAQQFPDLHSELNLSSLELGDSALYFCASSVEGGEQFFGPGTRLTVL.

V usage is TRBV5-1 and J usage is TRBJ2-3, with 8 bases fitting TRBD2. Germline-derived CDR1 and CDR2 are SGHRS and YFSETQ. CDR3 length: 16 residues. Trimming removed 4 bases from V and 3 bases from J; junction bases left unmatched: 10. DNA for the CDR3: TGCGCCAGCAGCCTGATTAGCGGGATGAAGACAGATACGCAGTATTTT. Its protein product is CASSLISGMKTDTQYF.

Note on this clonotype: The junction differs from germline at one of its ends, possibly a read error. V gene TRBV6-6 combines with J gene TRBJ2-5; TRBD2 matches at 10 bases. The CDR3 has 14 residues. From germline, CDR1 is MNHNY and CDR2 SVGAGI (reference sequence). CDR3 protein: CAGSYGLAGAEQYF. The CDR3 DNA reads as TGTGCCGGCAGTTACGGGCTAGCGGGGGCTGAGCAGTACTTC.

This clonotype appeared a few times. This chain connects TRBV7-9 to TRBJ2-1; no reliable D call. Matching the DNA end better, TRBJ2-7 makes the J call doubtful. Germline CDR1 is SEHNR and CDR2 is FQNEAQ (reference sequence). This CDR3 is built from 14 residues. The CDR3 loop is CASSLSSIYNEQYF. The CDR3, as DNA: TGTGCCAGCAGCTTAAGTTCCATATACAATGAGCAGTACTTC.

The genes are TRBV21-1 and TRBJ1-5. TRBV21-1 corresponds to a pseudogene. This CDR3 region has 16 residues. CDR3 loop: CASSKAEGEGNQPQHF. The CDR3 DNA sequence: TGTGCCAGCAGCAAAGCCGAGGGGGAGGGCAATCAGCCCCAGCATTTT.

This clonotype came up a few times. The CDR3 reads CASTQGNDNEQFF. The DNA of the CDR3 is TGTGCCAGCACCCAGGGGAACGACAATGAGCAGTTCTTC. The chain links TRBV7-8 to TRBJ2-1, with D maybe TRBD1 (6 bases). Germline assignment: CDR1 SGHVS and CDR2 FQNEAQ. V was pared by 7 bases and J by 5 bases, with 12 bases between. The CDR3 covers 13 residues.

The V and J genes are TRBV7-9 and TRBJ1-2, with D possibly matching TRBD1 (5 bases). The CDR3 covers 14 residues. Per germline, CDR1 SEHNR and CDR2 FQNEAQ (reference sequence). V dropped 5 bases and J dropped 3 bases, with 13 bases sitting between them. The CDR3 DNA is TGTGCCAGCAGCGTAACTCAGGGCTACTATGGCTACACCTTC. Its protein is CASSVTQGYYGYTF.

The J gene is TRBJ1-5, the V gene TRBV6-1; D gene ambiguous. The CDR3 is made up of 14 amino acids. Germline V gives CDR1 MNHNS, CDR2 SASEGT. The germline V and J ends were trimmed by 2 bases and 0 bases, with 5 bases remaining between them. This chain's CDR3 is CASSESHSNQPQHF. Here the CDR3 DNA reads TGTGCCAGCAGTGAATCTCATAGCAATCAGCCCCAGCATTTT.